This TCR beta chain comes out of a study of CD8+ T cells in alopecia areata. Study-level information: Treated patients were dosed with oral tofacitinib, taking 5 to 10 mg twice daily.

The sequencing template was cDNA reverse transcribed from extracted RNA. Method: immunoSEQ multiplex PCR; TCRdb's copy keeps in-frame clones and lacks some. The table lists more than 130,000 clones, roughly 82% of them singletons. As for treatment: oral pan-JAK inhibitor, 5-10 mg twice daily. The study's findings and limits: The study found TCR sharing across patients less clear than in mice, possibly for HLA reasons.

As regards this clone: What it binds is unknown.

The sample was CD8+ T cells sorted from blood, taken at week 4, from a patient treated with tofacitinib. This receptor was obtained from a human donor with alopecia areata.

CDR3 region: CAWSELGRSNTGELFF. The CDR3 bases are TGTGCCTGGAGTGAACTTGGACGGTCGAACACCGGGGAGCTGTTTTTT. This chain links TRBV30 with TRBJ2-2; D remains ambiguous. V lost 1 base and J 0 bases, leaving 12 bases between the germline ends. This CDR3 has 16 amino acids. Germline CDR1 GTSNPN, CDR2 SVGIG (reference sequence).